This paragraph covers one TCR beta chain sequence. Since a much larger clone is just one base distant, this may be a read error. The data belong to a study of T-cell reconstitution after alpha-beta-depleted transplantation in children. Unique molecular identifiers were built into the TCRbeta library. TCRdb passed the PCR reads through MiXCR, listing each CDR3 protein once. The data contain 140,000 or so distinct CDR3 sequences, 8% to 10% of them seen just once; the ten biggest clones take up about a sixth. CDR3 length equals 12 residues. Germline V gene data show CDR1 as MNHEY and CDR2 as SVGEGT. Trimming took 2 bases from V and 4 from J, leaving 5 bases between them.

The chain links TRBV6-2 or TRBV6-3 to TRBJ2-5, with D perhaps being TRBD1 or TRBD2 (5 bases each). This clonotype was sampled from a female patient aged 2-9 years who had a stem cell transplant for congenital amegakaryocytic thrombocytopenia, so the T cells may come from the graft donor. The material sequenced was PBMCs, mostly from graft donor cells, taken 180 days after TCRalphabeta/CD19-depleted stem cell transplant. CDR3 amino acids: CASSYGGETQYF. DNA for the CDR3: TGTGCCAGCAGTTACGGGGGAGAGACCCAGTACTTC.